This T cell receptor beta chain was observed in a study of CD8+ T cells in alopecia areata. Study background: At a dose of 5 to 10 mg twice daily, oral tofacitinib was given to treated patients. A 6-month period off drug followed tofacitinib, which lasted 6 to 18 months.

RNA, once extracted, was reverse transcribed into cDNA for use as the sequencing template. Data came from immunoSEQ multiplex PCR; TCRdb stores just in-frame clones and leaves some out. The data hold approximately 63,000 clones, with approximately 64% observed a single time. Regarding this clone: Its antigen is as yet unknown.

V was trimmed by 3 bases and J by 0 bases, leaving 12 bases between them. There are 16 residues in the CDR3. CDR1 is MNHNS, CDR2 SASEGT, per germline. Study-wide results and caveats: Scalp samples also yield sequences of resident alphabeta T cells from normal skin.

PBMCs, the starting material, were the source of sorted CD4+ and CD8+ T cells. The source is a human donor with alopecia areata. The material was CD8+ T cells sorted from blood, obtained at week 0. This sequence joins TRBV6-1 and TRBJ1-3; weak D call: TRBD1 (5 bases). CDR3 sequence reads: CASSEWDGGSGNTIYF. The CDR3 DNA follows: TGTGCCAGCAGTGAGTGGGACGGAGGCTCTGGAAACACCATATATTTT.